This entry features one T cell receptor beta chain sequence. The CDR3 length is 15 residues. With 4 bases clipped from V and 4 bases from J, the junction kept 4 bases outside the gene matches. The germline gives CDR1 LNHDA, CDR2 SQIVND (reference sequence). Sequencing used immunoSEQ multiplex PCR; TCRdb keeps in-frame clones, though not all of them. The table shows a few million clones, with approximately 93% occurring only once. This entry belongs to a study of shared clonotypes between healthy human individuals. Sequenced material: naive CD4+ T cells from PBMCs. Subset defined: CD45RA+ positively selected. The receptor was derived from a man between 18 and 35 years old in good health. Some clones in this sample may be carry-over from other donors' samples. The chain carries TRBV19 and TRBJ2-3; 11 nucleotides match TRBD2. The CDR3 reads CASSTSGRPSDTQYF. CDR3 bases: TGTGCCAGTAGTACTAGCGGGAGGCCTTCAGATACGCAGTATTTT.